This T cell receptor (beta chain) was obtained from a study of T-cell reconstitution after alpha-beta-depleted transplantation in children listed by TCRdb under 2016. Study-wide context: Using TCR repertoire profiling, the study quantitatively followed how T-cell immune reconstitution unfolded in children after TCRalphabeta/CD19-depleted allogeneic hematopoietic cell transplantation. Study-level results and caveats: Over subsequent months, a decline in hyperexpanded clone frequencies was noted, and after one year, T-cell counts and TCRbeta diversity were mostly ascribed to newly produced T cells. In some patients, high TCRbeta diversity at day 60 was attributed to recipient T cells and intrathymic progenitors that had survived conditioning. The apparently early recovery of alphabetaT-cell counts about two months after transplant reportedly depended on only several hundred rapidly expanded clones that came from non-depleted graft cells.

To prepare the library, PCR was applied. For sequencing, an Illumina HiSeq 2500 was employed. TCR library preparation used molecular barcoding, with unique molecular identifiers applied to normalize quantification of the TCRbeta repertoire. TCRdb reworked the public reads: Q25 trimming with fastp, MiXCR clone assembly, productive beta chains retained. Identical CDR3 protein sequences are pooled into one entry, listed with their most common genes and DNA. The sample data list over 150,000 distinct CDR3 sequences, and approximately 7% of these were observed just once. Together, the top ten hold roughly 6% of the sample. V is pruned by 6 bases and J by 5 bases, leaving 11 bases of the junction without a gene match. From the cysteine through the phenylalanine, the CDR3 covers 15 amino acids. Solely the CDR3 DNA is kept, with 45 bases framed from the first base. According to the study, the label for this sample's treatment or condition signals: allogeneic hematopoietic cell transplantation with graft depleted of TCRalphabeta T cells and CD19 B cells. The transplant recipients were children given TCRalphabeta/CD19-depleted allogeneic hematopoietic cell grafts.

This clonotype was observed at least ten times. The specificity of this receptor is unknown. Base qualities are not recorded, but no much larger clone differs from it by a single base. The chain was built from TRBV12-3 or TRBV12-4 and TRBJ2-5; 8 junctional bases match TRBD2. Material: PBMCs, obtained before TCRalphabeta/CD19-depleted stem cell transplant. This TCR came from a boy aged 2 to 10 with acute lymphoblastic leukemia, due to receive a stem cell transplant. The DNA is as follows: TGTGCCAGCAGCCAGACCCCGGGGGGGAAGGAGACCCAGTACTTC. Its protein reads: CASSQTPGGKETQYF.